Described below is a single T cell receptor beta chain sequence and its context. No antigen is known for it. TCRdb reanalysed the 5' RACE reads using MiXCR and keeps one entry per CDR3 protein. Of approximately 600,000 distinct CDR3 sequences in the sample, 7.5% to 10% are singletons; the top ten hold 2.5% to 3.5%. The sample originates from a study of identical twins. Study-level findings and limits: A cross-sectional statistical analysis, not follow-up of the same donors, supported the conclusions. Where out-of-frame alpha sequences were twin-shared, they showed excess low generation probability. Excess twin sharing in beta out-of-frame sequences was weaker.

These data also formed part of another study, on yellow fever vaccine responses in identical twins.

The sequence was collected from a woman aged 18-29 years in good health. The specimen was PBMCs.

CDR3 residues: CASSPWAVGTSGTRKETQYF. CDR3 sequence (DNA): TGTGCCAGCAGCCCCTGGGCAGTGGGGACTAGCGGGACCCGAAAAGAGACCCAGTACTTC. The V gene is TRBV14, the J gene TRBJ2-5; 13 bases align to TRBD2. The ends lost 4 bases at V and 3 bases at J; junction bases unmatched: 17. CDR1 and CDR2 from the germline V gene are SGHDN and FVKESK. This CDR3 is built from 20 residues.